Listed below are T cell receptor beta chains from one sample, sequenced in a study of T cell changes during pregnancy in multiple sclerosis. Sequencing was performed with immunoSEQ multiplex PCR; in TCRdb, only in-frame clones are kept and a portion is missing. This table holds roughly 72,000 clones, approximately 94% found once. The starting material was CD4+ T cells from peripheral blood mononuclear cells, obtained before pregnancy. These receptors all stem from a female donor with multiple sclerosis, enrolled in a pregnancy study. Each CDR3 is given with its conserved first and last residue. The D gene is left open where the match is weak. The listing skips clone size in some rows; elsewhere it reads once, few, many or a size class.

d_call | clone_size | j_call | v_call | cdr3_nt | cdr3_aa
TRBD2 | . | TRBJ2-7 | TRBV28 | TGTGCCAGCAGTACCCCCACGGGGGGTGGCGAGCAGTACTTC | CASSTPTGGGEQYF
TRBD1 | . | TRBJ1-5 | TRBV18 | TGTGCCAGCTCACCACCGGGACAGGGGGTCGGACAGCCCCAGCATTTT | CASSPPGQGVGQPQHF
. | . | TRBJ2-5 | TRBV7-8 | TGTGCCAGCAGACAGGTTAGCCAAGAGACCCAGTACTTC | CASRQVSQETQYF
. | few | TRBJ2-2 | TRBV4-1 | TGCGCCAGCAGCCAAGTCGGGTTAAACACCGGGGAGCTGTTTTTT | CASSQVGLNTGELFF
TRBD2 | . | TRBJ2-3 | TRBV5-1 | TGCGCCAGCAGCCCGACGGGACTAGCGACAGATACGCAGTATTTT | CASSPTGLATDTQYF
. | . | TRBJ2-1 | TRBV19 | TGTGCCAGTAGTATGCCTCCAGGAGCCGGGGGCAATGAGCAGTTCTTC | CASSMPPGAGGNEQFF
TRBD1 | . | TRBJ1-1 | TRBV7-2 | TGTGCCAGCACCCAGACGGCAGGGGGCAGTGAAGCTTTCTTT | CASTQTAGGSEAFF
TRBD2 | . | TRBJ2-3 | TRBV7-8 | TGTGCCAGCAGCCCAAATCGGGGGGCAGATACGCAGTATTTT | CASSPNRGADTQYF
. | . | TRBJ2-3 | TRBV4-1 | TGCGCCAGTAGGGCGGGCGGGGCTAGCACAGATACGCAGTATTTT | CASRAGGASTDTQYF
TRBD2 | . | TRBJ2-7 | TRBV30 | TGTGCCTGGACCGGGACTAGCTCTAACGGGGAGCAGTACTTC | CAWTGTSSNGEQYF
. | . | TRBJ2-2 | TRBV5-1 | TGCGCCAGCAGCTTGGTTGGTAGGGGTGCCAACACCGGGGAGCTGTTTTTT | CASSLVGRGANTGELFF
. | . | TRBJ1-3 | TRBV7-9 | TGTGCCAGCAGCTTCACTGGAAACACCATATATTTT | CASSFTGNTIYF
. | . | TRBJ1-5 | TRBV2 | TGTGCCAGCCAAGGGGATAGCAATCAGCCCCAGCATTTT | CASQGDSNQPQHF
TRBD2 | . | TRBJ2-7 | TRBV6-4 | TGTGCCAGCAGTGCTGGCGGGGGATCCTACGAGCAGTACTTC | CASSAGGGSYEQYF
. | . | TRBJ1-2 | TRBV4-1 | TGCGCCAGCAGCCAAGGGGATCGATCCGGGGGCTATGGCTACACCTTC | CASSQGDRSGGYGYTF
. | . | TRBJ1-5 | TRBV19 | TGTGCCAGTAGTGGGCTGAGACCCAATCAGCCCCAGCATTTT | CASSGLRPNQPQHF
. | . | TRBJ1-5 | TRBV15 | TGTGCCACCAGCAGAGATAAAGGGGATTCCAATCAGCCCCAGCATTTT | CATSRDKGDSNQPQHF
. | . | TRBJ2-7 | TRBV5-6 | TGTGCCAGCAGCCTGGGGGCAGGCAAAAGCTCCTACGAGCAGTACTTC | CASSLGAGKSSYEQYF
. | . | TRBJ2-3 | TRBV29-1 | TGCAGCGTTAATGCGCAAGATACGCAGTATTTT | CSVNAQDTQYF
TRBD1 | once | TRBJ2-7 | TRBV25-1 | TGTGCCAGCAGTCACCTCGGGACAGGGGTACACGAGCAGTACTTC | CASSHLGTGVHEQYF
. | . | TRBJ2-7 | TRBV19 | TGTGCCAGTAGTTCTCCCCAGGGGAAGTACGAGCAGTACTTC | CASSSPQGKYEQYF
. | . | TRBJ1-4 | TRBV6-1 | TGTGCCAGCAGTGAGCGAGAGGGCCCAACTAATGAAAAACTGTTTTTT | CASSEREGPTNEKLFF
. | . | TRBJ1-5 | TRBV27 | TGTGCCAGCAGTACAACGTACAGGCAGCCCCAGCATTTT | CASSTTYRQPQHF
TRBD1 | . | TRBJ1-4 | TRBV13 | TGTGCCAGCAGCCCACAGGGGACGTCTAATGAAAAACTGTTTTTT | CASSPQGTSNEKLFF
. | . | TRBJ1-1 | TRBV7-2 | TGTGCCAGCAGCCGCGAGTTTAGGTCGGCGGTTTTCTTT | CASSREFRSAVFF
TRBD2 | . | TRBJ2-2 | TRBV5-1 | TGCGCCAGCAGCACGGGACTAGCGGGAGGGCCTGAGGCCGGGGAGCTGTTTTTT | CASSTGLAGGPEAGELFF
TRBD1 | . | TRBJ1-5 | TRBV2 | TGTGCCAGCGGACAGGGGATTTTAGGCAATCAGCCCCAGCATTTT | CASGQGILGNQPQHF
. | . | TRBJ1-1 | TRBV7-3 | TGTGCCAGCAGCCGATTAAGCAGGACAGAAGCTTTCTTT | CASSRLSRTEAFF
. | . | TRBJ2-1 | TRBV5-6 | TGTGCCAGCAGCTTGCTATCGGATGAGCAGTTCTTC | CASSLLSDEQFF
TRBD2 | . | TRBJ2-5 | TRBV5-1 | TGCGCCAGCTCCTTTAGCGGGGGGGAGACCCAGTACTTC | CASSFSGGETQYF
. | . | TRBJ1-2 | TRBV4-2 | TGTGCCAGCAGCCAAGATGGAACCGCCCCGGGGACCTTC | CASSQDGTAPGTF
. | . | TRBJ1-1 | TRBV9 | TGTGCCAGCAGCGTAGGGGCAGGGACAATGAACACTGAAGCTTTCTTT | CASSVGAGTMNTEAFF
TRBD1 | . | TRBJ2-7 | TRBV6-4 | TGTGCCAGCAGCGCGACAGGGGACAGCTCCTACGAGCAGTACTTC | CASSATGDSSYEQYF
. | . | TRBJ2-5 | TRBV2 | TGTGCCAGCAGTGACGGGGGGCAGGAGACCCAGTACTTC | CASSDGGQETQYF
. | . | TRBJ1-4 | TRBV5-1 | TGCGCCAGCAGCTGGGAGGTTGCAACTAATGAAAAACTGTTTTTT | CASSWEVATNEKLFF
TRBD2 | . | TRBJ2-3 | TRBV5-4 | TGTGCCAGCAGCTTGGTAGCGGGGGGGCTCGCAGATACGCAGTATTTT | CASSLVAGGLADTQYF
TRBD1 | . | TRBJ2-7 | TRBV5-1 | TGCGCCAGCAGCGGGACAGTTTCCTACGAGCAGTACTTC | CASSGTVSYEQYF
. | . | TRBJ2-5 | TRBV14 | TGTGCCAGCAAAGGTTTTGGTAGCCAGACCCAGTACTTC | CASKGFGSQTQYF
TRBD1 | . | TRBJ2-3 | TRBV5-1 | TGCGCCAGCAGCCCAAGGACAGGAACAGATACGCAGTATTTT | CASSPRTGTDTQYF
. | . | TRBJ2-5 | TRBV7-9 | TGTGCCAGCAGCCAGGACAGCTGGCAAGAGACCCAGTACTTC | CASSQDSWQETQYF
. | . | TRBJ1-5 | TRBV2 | TGTGCCAGCAGCGCGACAGGAGGCTGGAATCAGCCCCAGCATTTT | CASSATGGWNQPQHF
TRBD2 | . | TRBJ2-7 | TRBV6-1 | TGTGCCAGCAGTGAAACTAGCGGGCAATACGAGCAGTACTTC | CASSETSGQYEQYF
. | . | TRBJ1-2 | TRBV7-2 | TGTGCCAGTGACCGGGGGGCCAACTATGGCTACACCTTC | CASDRGANYGYTF
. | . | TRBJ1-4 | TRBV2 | TGTGCCAGCAGTGGAGAACAGCCTAATGAAAAACTGTTTTTT | CASSGEQPNEKLFF
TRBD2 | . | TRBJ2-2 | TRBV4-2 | TGTGCCAGCAGAGGAGCGGGGGCCTTGAACACCGGGGAGCTGTTTTTT | CASRGAGALNTGELFF
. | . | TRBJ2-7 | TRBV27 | TGTGCCAGCAGTAAACCCGGACAGAACTACGAGCAGTACTTC | CASSKPGQNYEQYF
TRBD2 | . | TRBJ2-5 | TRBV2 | TGTGCCAGCAGAACCGGGGTACTAGCGGCCCAAGAGACCCAGTACTTC | CASRTGVLAAQETQYF
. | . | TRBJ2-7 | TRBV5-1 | TGCGCCAGCAGCCCCCCTACAGGGGACTGGGAGCAGTACTTC | CASSPPTGDWEQYF
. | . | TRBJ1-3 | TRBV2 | TGTGCCAGCACACGGGTCTCTGGAAACACCATATATTTT | CASTRVSGNTIYF
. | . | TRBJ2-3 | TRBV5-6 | TGTGCCAGCAGCGGGCGGAGGGATACGCAGTATTTT | CASSGRRDTQYF
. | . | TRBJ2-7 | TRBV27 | TGTGCCAGCAGTTTACGGGGGACTTACTCCTACGAGCAGTACTTC | CASSLRGTYSYEQYF
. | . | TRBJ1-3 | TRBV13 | TGTGCCAGCAGCACCCTAACGCCCGACAGAGGAAACACCATATATTTT | CASSTLTPDRGNTIYF